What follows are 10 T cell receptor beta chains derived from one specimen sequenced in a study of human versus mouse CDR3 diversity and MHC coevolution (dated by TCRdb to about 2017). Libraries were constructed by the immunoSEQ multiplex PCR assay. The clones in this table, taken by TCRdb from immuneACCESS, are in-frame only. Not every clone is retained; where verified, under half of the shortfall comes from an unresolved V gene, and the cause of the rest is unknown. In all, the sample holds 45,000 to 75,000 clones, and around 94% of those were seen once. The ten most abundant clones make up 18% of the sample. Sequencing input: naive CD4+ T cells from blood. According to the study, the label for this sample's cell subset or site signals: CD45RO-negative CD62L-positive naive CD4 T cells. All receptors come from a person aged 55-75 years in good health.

The CDR3, as DNA: TGTGCCAGCAGCGTGACAGGTGCCCAGGGGACCCAGTACTTC. Amino acid sequence: CASSVTGAQGTQYF. The genes are TRBV5-8 and TRBJ2-5; possible D gene TRBD1, 6 bases. V was trimmed by 4 bases and J by 7 bases, leaving 17 bases between them. CDR3 length equals 14 residues. Germline V gene data show CDR1 as SGHTS and CDR2 as YDEGEE.

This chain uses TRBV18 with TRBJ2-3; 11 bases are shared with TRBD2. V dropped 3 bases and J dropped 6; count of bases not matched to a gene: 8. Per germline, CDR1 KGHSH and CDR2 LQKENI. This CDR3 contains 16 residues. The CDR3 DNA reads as TGTGCCAGCTCACCGGAGGGACTAGCGGCGGGGGATACGCAGTATTTT. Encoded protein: CASSPEGLAAGDTQYF.

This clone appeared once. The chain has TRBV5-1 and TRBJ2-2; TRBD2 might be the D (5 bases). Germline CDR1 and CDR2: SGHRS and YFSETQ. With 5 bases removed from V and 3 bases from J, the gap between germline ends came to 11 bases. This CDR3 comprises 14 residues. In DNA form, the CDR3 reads TGCGCCAGCAGAGGCGAAGCGGACACCGGGGAGCTGTTTTTT. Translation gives CASRGEADTGELFF.

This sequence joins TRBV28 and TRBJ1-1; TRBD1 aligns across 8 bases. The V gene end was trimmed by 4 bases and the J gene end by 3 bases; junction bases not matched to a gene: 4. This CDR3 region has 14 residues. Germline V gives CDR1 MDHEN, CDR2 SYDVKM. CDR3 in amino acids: CASSSGTGYTEAFF. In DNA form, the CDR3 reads TGTGCCAGCAGTTCCGGGACAGGCTACACTGAAGCTTTCTTT.

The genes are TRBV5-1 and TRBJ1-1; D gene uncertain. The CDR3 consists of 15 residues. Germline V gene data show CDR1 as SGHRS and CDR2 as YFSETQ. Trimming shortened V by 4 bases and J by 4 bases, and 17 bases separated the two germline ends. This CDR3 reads CASSVPPGFGTEAFF. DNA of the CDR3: TGCGCCAGCAGCGTCCCCCCCGGGTTCGGCACTGAAGCTTTCTTT.

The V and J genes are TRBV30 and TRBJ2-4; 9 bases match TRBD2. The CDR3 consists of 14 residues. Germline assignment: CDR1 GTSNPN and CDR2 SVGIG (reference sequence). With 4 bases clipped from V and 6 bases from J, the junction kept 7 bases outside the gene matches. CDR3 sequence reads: CAWKIAGDGNIQYF. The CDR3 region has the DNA TGTGCCTGGAAGATAGCGGGAGACGGAAACATTCAGTACTTC.

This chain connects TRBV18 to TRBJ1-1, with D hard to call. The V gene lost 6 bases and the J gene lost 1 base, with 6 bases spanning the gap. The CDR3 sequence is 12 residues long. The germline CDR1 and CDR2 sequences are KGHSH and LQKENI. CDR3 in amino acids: CASSSSNTEAFF. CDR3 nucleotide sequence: TGTGCCAGCTCGTCGTCGAACACTGAAGCTTTCTTT.

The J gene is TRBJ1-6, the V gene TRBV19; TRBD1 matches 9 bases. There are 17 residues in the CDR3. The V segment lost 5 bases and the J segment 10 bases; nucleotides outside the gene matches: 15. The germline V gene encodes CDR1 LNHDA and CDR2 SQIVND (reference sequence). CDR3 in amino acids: CASSPQGGGQGGSPLHF. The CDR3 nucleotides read TGTGCCAGTAGTCCCCAAGGAGGGGGACAGGGTGGATCACCCCTCCACTTT.

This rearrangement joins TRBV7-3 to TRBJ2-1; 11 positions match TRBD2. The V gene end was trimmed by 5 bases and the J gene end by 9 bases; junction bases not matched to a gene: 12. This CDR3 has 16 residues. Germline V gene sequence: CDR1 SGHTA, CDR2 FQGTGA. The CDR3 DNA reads TGTGCCAGCAGCCCCGATTTTAGCGGGAGGGGGGGTGAGCAGTTCTTC. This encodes CASSPDFSGRGGEQFF.

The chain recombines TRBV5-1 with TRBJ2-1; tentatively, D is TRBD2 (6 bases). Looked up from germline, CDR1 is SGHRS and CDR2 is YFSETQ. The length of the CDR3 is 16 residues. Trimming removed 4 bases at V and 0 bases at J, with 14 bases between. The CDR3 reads CASSLSPDYSYNEQFF. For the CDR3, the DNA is TGCGCCAGCAGCCTTTCCCCGGACTACTCCTACAATGAGCAGTTCTTC. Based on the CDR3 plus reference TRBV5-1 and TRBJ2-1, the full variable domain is KAGVTQTPRYLIKTRGQQVTLSCSPISGHRSVSWYQQTPGQGLQFLFEYFSETQRNKGNFPGRFSGRQFSNSRSEMNVSTLELGDSALYLCASSLSPDYSYNEQFFGPGTRLTVL.